Shown below are 6 T cell receptor beta chains from a single sample sequenced in a study of Ad26.COV2.S vaccination and SARS-CoV-2 variants. Treatment described: roughly 20 received Ad26.COV2.S at low or high dose, single or two shots; 5 received placebo; per-sample allocation not given. Collection of the samples took place on day 63 after the first injection of vaccine or placebo. TCRdb keeps only in-frame clones here, not all; method: immunoSEQ multiplex PCR. The table lists 450,000 to 550,000 clones, about 91% of them singletons. The source was peripheral blood, collected in a trial of Ad26.COV2.S vaccine versus placebo. The source is a person aged 18-65 years who received the Ad26.COV2.S COVID-19 vaccine or a placebo.

The rearrangement joins TRBV5-1 to TRBJ2-1, with D tentatively TRBD1 (5 bases). CDR1 is SGHRS, CDR2 YFSETQ, per germline. The CDR3 loop spans 16 amino acids. The V gene lost 0 bases and the J gene lost 4 bases, with 14 bases spanning the gap. The CDR3 here is CASSLDSGPSYNEQFF. The CDR3 nucleotides are TGCGCCAGCAGCTTGGATTCAGGGCCCTCTTACAATGAGCAGTTCTTC.

The chain carries TRBV7-8 and TRBJ1-2, with 7 bases matching TRBD1. Germline V lookup: CDR1 SGHVS, CDR2 FQNEAQ. The V gene end was trimmed by 5 bases and the J gene end by 6 bases; junction bases not matched to a gene: 18. This CDR3 comprises 17 residues. The CDR3, as DNA: TGTGCCAGCAGCGAAGGGGGGGATTTGACAGGGAAGCATGGCTACACCTTC. It encodes CASSEGGDLTGKHGYTF.

The rearrangement joins TRBV6-5 to TRBJ1-1; D unresolved. V lost 2 bases and J lost 3, with 13 bases in between. This CDR3 has 15 residues. CDR1 is MNHEY and CDR2 is SVGAGI in the germline V gene. The CDR3 region has the DNA TGTGCCAGCAGTTACGGGCCTGGTGTCGACACTGAAGCTTTCTTT. Its protein product is CASSYGPGVDTEAFF.

V usage is TRBV5-5 and J usage is TRBJ2-7, with D tentatively TRBD1 or TRBD2 (5 bases each). Germline-derived CDR1 and CDR2 are SGHKS and YYEKEE (reference sequence). Trimming removed 0 bases at V and 3 bases at J, with 10 bases between. CDR3 length equals 14 residues. CDR3 DNA sequence: TGTGCCAGCAGCTTGGGCCCTGGGGGCTACGAGCAGTACGTC. Encoded protein: CASSLGPGGYEQYV.

This clone occurred a few times. Other DNA sequences in this specimen translate into the identical CDR3. The J gene is TRBJ2-1, the V gene TRBV5-1; D unclear. Deletions cut 0 bases from V and 1 base from J, with 5 bases between. Germline CDR1 and CDR2: SGHRS and YFSETQ. The length of the CDR3 is 14 residues. Written as DNA, the CDR3 is TGCGCCAGCAGCTTGGGGGATTCCTACAATGAGCAGTTCTTC. The encoded protein is CASSLGDSYNEQFF. The complete variable domain, with remaining parts taken from reference TRBV5-1 and TRBJ2-1, reads KAGVTQTPRYLIKTRGQQVTLSCSPISGHRSVSWYQQTPGQGLQFLFEYFSETQRNKGNFPGRFSGRQFSNSRSEMNVSTLELGDSALYLCASSLGDSYNEQFFGPGTRLTVL.

The chain has TRBV12-3 or TRBV12-4 and TRBJ2-1; no firm D call. V lost 2 bases to trimming and J lost 3 bases, with 5 bases between them. This CDR3 contains 13 residues. This CDR3 reads CASSLRVYNEQFF. The CDR3 DNA is TGTGCCAGCAGTTTAAGGGTCTACAATGAGCAGTTCTTC.